The 22 T cell receptor beta chains given below trace back to one sample, sequenced in a study of shared clonotypes between healthy human individuals. The table came from immunoSEQ multiplex PCR; TCRdb's copy has only in-frame clones and leaves some out. The table includes over 2 million clones, 85% to 95% detected once. The sample comprised naive CD4+ T cells sorted from blood. The subset here: CD45RA+ positively selected. The receptors come from a man between 18 and 29 years old in good health.

The rearrangement links TRBV6-6 to TRBJ2-7; the D gene is possibly TRBD1 (7 bases). CDR3 size: 15 residues. Germline V gene sequence: CDR1 MNHNY, CDR2 SVGAGI (reference sequence). Trimming cost V 0 bases and J 3 bases, with 12 bases left between them. DNA of the CDR3: TGTGCCAGCAGTTACTCGGCGGGACAGAACTACGAGCAGTACTTC. Translating gives CASSYSAGQNYEQYF.

CDR3 in amino acids: CASSLLHSPLHF. The CDR3 nucleotides are TGTGCCAGCAGCTTATTACATTCACCCCTCCACTTT. V gene TRBV7-9 combines with J gene TRBJ1-6; no reliable D call. Looked up from germline, CDR1 is SEHNR and CDR2 is FQNEAQ (reference sequence). The CDR3 is 12 amino acids. Trimming left V 2 bases short and J 8 bases short, with 4 bases between. The whole variable domain, remainder taken from reference TRBV7-9 and TRBJ1-6, is DTGVSQNPRHKITKRGQNVTFRCDPISEHNRLYWYRQTLGQGPEFLTYFQNEAQLEKSRLLSDRFSAERPKGSFSTLEIQRTEQGDSAMYLCASSLLHSPLHFGNGTRLTVT.

The rearrangement links TRBV11-2 to TRBJ2-5; TRBD2 matches 8 bases. V was pared by 6 bases and J by 4 bases, with 13 bases of the junction left unmatched. The CDR3 runs to 16 residues. CDR1 and CDR2 from the germline V gene are SGHAT and FQNNGV. CDR3 in DNA: TGTGCCAGCAGTCCTCTTCGGGGGGGCGTCCCAGAGACCCAGTACTTC. This sequence encodes CASSPLRGGVPETQYF.

This chain joins TRBV4-2 and TRBJ1-3, with TRBD1 as a possible D gene (6 bases). Trimming removed 4 bases at V and 4 bases at J, with 14 bases between. The CDR3 covers 15 residues. Looked up from germline, CDR1 is LGHNA and CDR2 is YNFKEQ. The CDR3 is CASSLGQLGGNTIYF. CDR3 nucleotides: TGTGCCAGCAGCCTCGGACAGTTGGGCGGAAACACCATATATTTT.

The chain is built from TRBV30 and TRBJ1-5, with 8 bases fitting TRBD1. V lost 0 bases to trimming and J lost 2 bases; unmatched junction nucleotides: 6. This CDR3 spans 16 amino acids. CDR1 and CDR2 (germline): GTSNPN, SVGIG (reference sequence). The CDR3 is CAWSVDRGKGNQPQHF. CDR3 in DNA: TGTGCCTGGAGTGTAGACAGGGGTAAGGGCAATCAGCCCCAGCATTTT.

This chain uses TRBV10-1 with TRBJ2-7; the match to TRBD1 covers 7 bases. The V and J ends lost 6 bases and 5 bases, in that order; junction bases with no gene match: 10. There are 14 residues in the CDR3. Germline V lookup: CDR1 WNHNN, CDR2 SYGVQD (reference sequence). The CDR3 region has the DNA TGCGCCAGCAGCCGCGGACAGGTTAGCGACGAGCAGTACTTC. It encodes CASSRGQVSDEQYF.

CDR3 DNA sequence: TGTGCCTGGAGTGTAGGGGACCCCAACTACAATGAGCAGTTCTTC. It yields the protein CAWSVGDPNYNEQFF. This chain connects TRBV30 to TRBJ2-1; D is possibly TRBD1 or TRBD2 (5 bases each). Germline V gene lookup returns CDR1 GTSNPN and CDR2 SVGIG (reference sequence). The length of the CDR3 is 15 residues. V lost 0 bases and J 3 bases, leaving 12 bases between the germline ends. The whole variable domain, remainder taken from reference TRBV30 and TRBJ2-1, is SQTIHQWPATLVQPVGSPLSLECTVEGTSNPNLYWYRQAAGRGLQLLFYSVGIGQISSEVPQNLSASRPQDRQFILSSKKLLLSDSGFYLCAWSVGDPNYNEQFFGPGTRLTVL.

The rearrangement uses TRBV2 and TRBJ2-5; TRBD1 matches at 7 bases. Trimming cost V 6 bases and J 5 bases; bases outside gene matches: 12. From germline, CDR1 is SNHLY and CDR2 FYNNEI. The CDR3 has 15 amino acids. The CDR3, as DNA: TGTGCCAGCAGCGAACAGGGGTCAAAGGGGGAGACCCAGTACTTC. Its protein is CASSEQGSKGETQYF.

The chain uses TRBV7-2 and TRBJ2-7; TRBD2 aligns across 8 bases. Looked up from germline, CDR1 is SGHTA and CDR2 is FQGNSA. V shed 2 bases and J 2 bases; nucleotides not matched to a gene: 8. The CDR3 runs to 16 residues. Written as DNA, the CDR3 is TGTGCCAGCAGCTTACTGACTAGCGTGGGAGCCTACGAGCAGTACTTC. Translated: CASSLLTSVGAYEQYF.

The V gene is TRBV5-4, the J gene TRBJ1-5; 7 bases line up with TRBD1. Germline V gene lookup returns CDR1 SGHNT and CDR2 YYREEE (reference sequence). Trimming at V came to 4 bases and at J to 3 bases, leaving 4 bases not matched to a gene. CDR3 length: 14 residues. CDR3: CASSPEGANQPQHF. DNA of the CDR3: TGTGCCAGCAGCCCCGAGGGGGCCAATCAGCCCCAGCATTTT.

The chain joins TRBV5-1 to TRBJ1-6; D may be TRBD1 (5 bases). Deletions cut 4 bases from V and 6 bases from J, with 14 bases between. Germline V gene data show CDR1 as SGHRS and CDR2 as YFSETQ. This CDR3 has 15 residues. CDR3 nucleotides: TGCGCCAGCAGCGGAGGGACCCTTCTTAATTCACCCCTCCACTTT. Residues: CASSGGTLLNSPLHF.

The chain uses TRBV30 and TRBJ2-5, with a tentative D call TRBD1 (6 bases). The CDR3 runs to 14 residues. Germline CDR1 GTSNPN, CDR2 SVGIG (reference sequence). Trimming pared 3 bases from V and 3 bases from J, leaving 14 bases between. The CDR3: CAWSRGNSEETQYF. The CDR3 DNA is TGTGCCTGGAGCAGGGGAAACTCCGAAGAGACCCAGTACTTC.

The chain couples TRBV6-1 to TRBJ1-1; tentative D call: TRBD1 (5 bases). Germline V lookup: CDR1 MNHNS, CDR2 SASEGT. V was trimmed by 3 bases and J by 7 bases, leaving 12 bases between them. The CDR3 length is 13 residues. In nucleotides, the CDR3 is TGTGCCAGCAGTGAGCTCGAGAGGGGTGAAGCTTTCTTT. Translating it yields CASSELERGEAFF.

This sequence joins TRBV29-1 and TRBJ2-7; 7 nucleotides match TRBD1. CDR1 and CDR2 (germline): SQVTM, ANQGSEA. The V and J ends lost 7 bases and 2 bases, in that order; junction bases with no gene match: 8. This CDR3 region has 13 residues. This CDR3 reads CSGIRDSTYEQYF. In DNA form, the CDR3 reads TGCAGCGGTATAAGGGACAGCACCTACGAGCAGTACTTC.

The chain recombines TRBV11-2 with TRBJ2-7; 7 bases agree with TRBD1. The trim removed 5 bases at V and 0 bases at J, leaving 7 bases unmatched. Germline V CDR1 and CDR2: SGHAT, FQNNGV. The CDR3 sequence is 15 residues long. The CDR3 coding sequence is TGTGCCAGCAGCCCCCGCCCAGGGGGCTCCTACGAGCAGTACTTC. Residues: CASSPRPGGSYEQYF.

This chain joins TRBV18 and TRBJ1-1; D call uncertain. Trimming took 4 bases from V and 2 from J, leaving 11 bases between them. The germline V gene has CDR1 KGHSH and CDR2 LQKENI. The CDR3 extends over 14 amino acids. The CDR3 nucleotides read TGTGCCAGCTCACTCGCCGCAGTTAACACTGAAGCTTTCTTT. This gives the protein CASSLAAVNTEAFF. Drawing the rest from reference TRBV18 and TRBJ1-1, the complete variable domain is NAGVMQNPRHLVRRRGQEARLRCSPMKGHSHVYWYRQLPEEGLKFMVYLQKENIIDESGMPKERFSAEFPKEGPSILRIQQVVRGDSAAYFCASSLAAVNTEAFFGQGTRLTVV.

The chain links TRBV20-1 to TRBJ1-2; 7 bases are a match to TRBD1. The trim removed 1 base at V and 13 bases at J, leaving 6 bases unmatched. The CDR3 is 11 amino acids. Germline V gene data show CDR1 as DFQATT and CDR2 as SNEGSKA (reference sequence). The CDR3 loop reads CSARGSDRPTF. In DNA, the CDR3 is TGCAGTGCTAGAGGTTCGGACAGGCCCACCTTC.

This chain joins TRBV18 and TRBJ2-6, with D hard to call. CDR1 is KGHSH and CDR2 is LQKENI in the germline V gene. Trimming pared 3 bases from V and 1 base from J, leaving 10 bases between. The CDR3 covers 16 residues. CDR3 residues: CASSPRAPSGANVLTF. The CDR3 DNA reads as TGTGCCAGCTCACCCCGAGCCCCTTCTGGGGCCAACGTCCTGACTTTC.

The chain couples TRBV7-2 to TRBJ1-5, with no clear D. V was clipped by 5 bases and J by 4 bases, with 9 bases between them. The CDR3 length is 13 residues. Germline loops: CDR1 SGHTA, CDR2 FQGNSA. This CDR3 is CASSADYNQPQHF. CDR3 in DNA: TGTGCCAGCAGCGCGGACTATAATCAGCCCCAGCATTTT.

This clone was detected a few times. The rearrangement links TRBV19 to TRBJ2-7, with 12 nucleotides matching TRBD2. Losses at the gene ends were 5 bases for V and 6 bases for J; bases not matched to a gene: 8. In germline, CDR1 is LNHDA, CDR2 SQIVND (reference sequence). The CDR3 runs 15 residues. The CDR3 DNA reads as TGTGCCAGTAGTTCTACTAGCGGGAGGATGCTCGAGCAGTACTTC. Protein sequence: CASSSTSGRMLEQYF.

Of note for this clone: In the same sample, other DNA sequences code for this CDR3. The chain carries TRBV5-1 and TRBJ2-2; D might be TRBD1 or TRBD2, each matching 5 bases. Between the trimmed V and J ends, which lost 2 bases and 0 bases, there was a span of 8 bases. The germline V gene encodes CDR1 SGHRS and CDR2 YFSETQ. The CDR3 runs to 15 residues. The CDR3 sequence is CASSFGTANTGELFF. The CDR3 DNA is TGCGCCAGCAGCTTCGGGACCGCGAACACCGGGGAGCTGTTTTTT.

This clone was counted once. The CDR3 nucleotides are TGTGCCAGCAGCGTGGCGGGAGCAGGATTTGCGAATGAGCAGTTCTTC. This codes for CASSVAGAGFANEQFF. The gene calls are TRBV9 and TRBJ2-1; 7 bases line up with TRBD2. J lost 7 bases, V lost 2 bases, and 12 bases had no gene match. CDR1 and CDR2 from the germline V gene are SGDLS and YYNGEE. The CDR3 runs 16 residues. The variable domain in full, with the rest retrieved from reference TRBV9 and TRBJ2-1, is DSGVTQTPKHLITATGQRVTLRCSPRSGDLSVYWYQQSLDQGLQFLIQYYNGEERAKGNILERFSAQQFPDLHSELNLSSLELGDSALYFCASSVAGAGFANEQFFGPGTRLTVL.